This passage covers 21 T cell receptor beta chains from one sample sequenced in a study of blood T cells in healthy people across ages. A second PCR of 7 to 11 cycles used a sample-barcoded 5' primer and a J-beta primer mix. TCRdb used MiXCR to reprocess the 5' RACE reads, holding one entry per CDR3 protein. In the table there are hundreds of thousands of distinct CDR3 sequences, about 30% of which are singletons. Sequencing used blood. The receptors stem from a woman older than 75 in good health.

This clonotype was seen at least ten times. The CDR3 loop is CASSLPTSGNEQFF. The CDR3 DNA reads TGTGCCAGCAGCTTACCGACCTCGGGGAATGAGCAGTTCTTC. This sequence joins TRBV7-9 and TRBJ2-1, with TRBD2 as a possible D gene (5 bases). The V end lost 2 bases, the J end lost 7 bases, and 12 bases lay between the germline ends. Germline lookup yields CDR1 SEHNR and CDR2 FQNEAQ (reference sequence). This CDR3 spans 14 amino acids.

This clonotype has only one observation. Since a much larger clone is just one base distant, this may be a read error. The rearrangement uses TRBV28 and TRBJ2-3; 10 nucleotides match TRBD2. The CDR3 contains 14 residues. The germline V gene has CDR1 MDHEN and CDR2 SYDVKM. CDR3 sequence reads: CASGGDASADTQYF. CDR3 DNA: TGTGCGAGCGGGGGGGATGCTAGCGCAGATACGCAGTATTTT.

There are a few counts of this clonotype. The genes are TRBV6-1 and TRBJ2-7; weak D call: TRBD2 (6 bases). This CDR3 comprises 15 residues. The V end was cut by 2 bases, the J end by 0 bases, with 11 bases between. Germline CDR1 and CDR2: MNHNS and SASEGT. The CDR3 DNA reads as TGTGCCAGCAGTGAATCGGTGGGAGGCTCCTACGAGCAGTACTTC. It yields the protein CASSESVGGSYEQYF.

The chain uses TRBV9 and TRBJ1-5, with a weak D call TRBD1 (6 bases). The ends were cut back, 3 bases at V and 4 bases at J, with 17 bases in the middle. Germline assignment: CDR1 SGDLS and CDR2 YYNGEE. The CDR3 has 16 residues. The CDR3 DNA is TGTGCCAGCAGCGGAGGTGGACAGAATAAGAATCAGCCCCAGCATTTT. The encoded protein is CASSGGGQNKNQPQHF.

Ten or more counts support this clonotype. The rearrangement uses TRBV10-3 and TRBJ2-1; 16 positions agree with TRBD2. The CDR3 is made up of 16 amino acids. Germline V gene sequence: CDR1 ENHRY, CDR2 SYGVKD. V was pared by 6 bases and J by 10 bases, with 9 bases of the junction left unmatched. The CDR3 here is CAIRRSGTSGGVEQFF. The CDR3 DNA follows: TGTGCCATCAGAAGATCCGGGACTAGCGGGGGGGTGGAGCAGTTCTTC.

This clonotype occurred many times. CDR3 amino acids: CASSRGTEVNYGYTF. In nucleotides, the CDR3 is TGTGCCAGCAGCCGCGGGACAGAGGTTAACTATGGCTACACCTTC. The chain couples TRBV6-6 to TRBJ1-2, with 7 bases that match TRBD1. Germline CDR1 and CDR2: MNHNY and SVGAGI (reference sequence). The ends lost 6 bases at V and 1 base at J; junction bases unmatched: 8. This CDR3 has 15 residues.

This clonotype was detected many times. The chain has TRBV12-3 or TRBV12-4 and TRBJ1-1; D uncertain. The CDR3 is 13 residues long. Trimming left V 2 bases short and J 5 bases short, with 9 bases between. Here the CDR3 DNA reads TGTGCCAGCAGTTTACGGGCTACGACTGAAGCTTTCTTT. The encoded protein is CASSLRATTEAFF.

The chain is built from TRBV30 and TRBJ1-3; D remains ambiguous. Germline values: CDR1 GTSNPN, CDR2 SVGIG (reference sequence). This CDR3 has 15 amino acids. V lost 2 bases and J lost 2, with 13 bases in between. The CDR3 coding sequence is TGTGCCTGGAGTCCCGGATCTGAGGCTGGAAACACCATATATTTT. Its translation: CAWSPGSEAGNTIYF.

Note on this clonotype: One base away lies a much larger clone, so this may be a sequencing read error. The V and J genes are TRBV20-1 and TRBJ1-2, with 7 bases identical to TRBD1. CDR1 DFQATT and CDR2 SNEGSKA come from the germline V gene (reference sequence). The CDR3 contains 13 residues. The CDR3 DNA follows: TGCAGTGCATACGACAGGGCTAAATATGGCTACACCTTC. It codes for CSAYDRAKYGYTF.

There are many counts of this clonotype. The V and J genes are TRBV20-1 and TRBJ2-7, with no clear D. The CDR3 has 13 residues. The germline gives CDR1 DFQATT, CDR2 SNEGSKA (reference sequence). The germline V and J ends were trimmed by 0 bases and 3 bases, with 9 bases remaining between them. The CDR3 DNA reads TGCAGTGCTAGAGATCTAGGCGGCTACGAGCAGTACTTC. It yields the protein CSARDLGGYEQYF.

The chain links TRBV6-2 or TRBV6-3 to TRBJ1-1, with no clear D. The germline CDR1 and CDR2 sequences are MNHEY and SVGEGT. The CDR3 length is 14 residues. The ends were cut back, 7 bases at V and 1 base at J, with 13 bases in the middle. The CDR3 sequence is CASTFSEGNTEAFF. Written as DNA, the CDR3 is TGTGCCAGCACTTTTTCGGAGGGGAACACTGAAGCTTTCTTT.

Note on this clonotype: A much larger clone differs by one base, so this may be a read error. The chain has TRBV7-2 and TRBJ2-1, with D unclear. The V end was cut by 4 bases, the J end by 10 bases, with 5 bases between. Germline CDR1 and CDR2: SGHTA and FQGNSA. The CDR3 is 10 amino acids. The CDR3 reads CASSCKEQFF. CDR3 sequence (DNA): TGTGCCAGCAGCTGTAAAGAGCAGTTCTTC.

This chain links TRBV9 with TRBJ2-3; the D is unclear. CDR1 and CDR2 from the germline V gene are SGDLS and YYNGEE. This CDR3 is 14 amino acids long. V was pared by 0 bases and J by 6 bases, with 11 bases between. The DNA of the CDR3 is TGTGCCAGCAGCGTAGTGTACACATCGGATACGCAGTATTTT. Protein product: CASSVVYTSDTQYF.

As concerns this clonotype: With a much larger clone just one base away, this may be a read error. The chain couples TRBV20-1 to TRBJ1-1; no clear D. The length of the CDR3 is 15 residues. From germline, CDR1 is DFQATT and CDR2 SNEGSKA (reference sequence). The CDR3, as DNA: TGCAGTGCTAGAGTTTTACTGACCGGGAGCACTGGAGCTTTCTTT. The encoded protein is CSARVLLTGSTGAFF.

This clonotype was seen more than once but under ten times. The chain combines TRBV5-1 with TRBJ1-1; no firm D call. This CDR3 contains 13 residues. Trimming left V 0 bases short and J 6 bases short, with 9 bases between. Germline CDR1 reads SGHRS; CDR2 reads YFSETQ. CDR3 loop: CASSLAPLAEAFF. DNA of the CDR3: TGCGCCAGCAGCTTGGCCCCGCTGGCTGAAGCTTTCTTT.

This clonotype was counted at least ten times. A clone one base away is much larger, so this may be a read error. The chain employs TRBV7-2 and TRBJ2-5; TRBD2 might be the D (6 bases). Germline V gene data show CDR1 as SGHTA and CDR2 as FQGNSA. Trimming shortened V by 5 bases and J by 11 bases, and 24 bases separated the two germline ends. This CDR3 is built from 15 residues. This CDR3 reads CASSLSGEGINEQYF. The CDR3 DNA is TGTGCCAGCAGCCTCTCGGGAGAGGGAATAAATGAGCAGTACTTC.

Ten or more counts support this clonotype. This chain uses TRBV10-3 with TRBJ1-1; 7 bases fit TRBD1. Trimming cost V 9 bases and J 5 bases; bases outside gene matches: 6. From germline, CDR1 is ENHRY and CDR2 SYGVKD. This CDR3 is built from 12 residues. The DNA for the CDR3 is TGTGCCATTTCGACAGGGAATACTGAAGCTTTCTTT. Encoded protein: CAISTGNTEAFF.

CDR3 in amino acids: CATSRDRMASNTEAFF. CDR3 in DNA: TGTGCCACCAGCAGAGATCGAATGGCGTCGAACACTGAAGCTTTCTTT. The chain couples TRBV15 to TRBJ1-1; the D is unclear. The CDR3 is 16 residues long. Per germline, CDR1 LNHNV and CDR2 YYDKDF (reference sequence). Trimming removed 0 bases at V and 1 base at J, with 12 bases between.

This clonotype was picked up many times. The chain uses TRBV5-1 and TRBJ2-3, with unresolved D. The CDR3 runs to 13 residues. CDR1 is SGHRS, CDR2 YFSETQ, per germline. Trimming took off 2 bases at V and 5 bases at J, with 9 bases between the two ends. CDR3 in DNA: TGCGCCAGCAGCTTCTTTTTTGGAGATACGCAGTATTTT. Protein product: CASSFFFGDTQYF.

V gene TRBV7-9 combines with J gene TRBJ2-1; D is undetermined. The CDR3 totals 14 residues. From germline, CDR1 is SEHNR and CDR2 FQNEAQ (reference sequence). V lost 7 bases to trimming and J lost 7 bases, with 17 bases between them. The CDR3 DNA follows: TGTGCCAGCACCAACCGGGCCTTGGGGAATGAGCAGTTCTTC. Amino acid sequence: CASTNRALGNEQFF.

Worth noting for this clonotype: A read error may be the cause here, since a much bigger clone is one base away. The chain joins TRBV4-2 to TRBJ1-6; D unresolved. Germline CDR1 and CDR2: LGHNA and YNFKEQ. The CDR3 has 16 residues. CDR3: CARSQELGPMNSPLHF. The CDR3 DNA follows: TGTGCCCGCAGCCAAGAGCTAGGTCCCATGAATTCACCCCTCCACTTT.